The clone carrying this T cell receptor beta chain was seen at least ten times. This entry belongs to a study of neurological immune-mediated disorders. The team produced cDNA through 5'RACE using 10-nucleotide random UMIs. The authors obtained over 160 million TCR-beta sequences from 15-18 subjects per sequencing run. TCRdb passed the 5' RACE reads through MiXCR, listing each CDR3 protein once. Here the sample spans 50,000 or so distinct CDR3 sequences, 3% to 4% being singletons. The CDR3 has 11 amino acids. Germline loops: CDR1 SQVTM, CDR2 ANQGSEA. V shed 7 bases and J shed 4 bases, with 8 bases lying between them.

This clonotype was sampled from a man aged 35 to 55 with multiple sclerosis. Sequencing was performed on PBMCs. This chain joins TRBV29-1 and TRBJ1-3; D is perhaps TRBD1 (5 bases). This CDR3 is CSGGDGNTIYF. CDR3 in DNA: TGCAGCGGAGGGGACGGAAACACCATATATTTT.